This T cell receptor (beta chain) was found in a study of T cell responses to AZD1222 COVID-19 vaccine. In regard to this clone: The target antigen is unknown.

Whole-study results and caveats: Across spike, vaccine-associated CD4 TCRs were found, dominant at 160-218 and 743-854. Among spike-specific TCRs, nearly half reportedly target unmutated variant regions. Females outnumbered males among donors, who were mostly white British; clonal diversity was possibly underestimated.

Only in-frame clones appear in the TCRdb table, and some are missing; sequencing was by immunoSEQ multiplex PCR. The table shows 180,000 or so clones, with about nine tenths occurring only once. V lost 4 bases to trimming and J lost 6 bases, with 7 bases between them. The CDR3 runs 11 residues. Per the germline V gene, CDR1 is MGHDK and CDR2 is SYGVNS. The receptor's source is an adult who received the AZD1222 COVID-19 vaccine. The genes are TRBV25-1 and TRBJ2-7; the D is unclear. This specimen was peripheral blood, taken 28 days after the second AZD1222 dose. The CDR3 sequence is CASSGYTEQYF. CDR3 sequence (DNA): TGTGCCAGCAGTGGGTACACCGAGCAGTACTTC.